This T cell receptor beta chain was retrieved from a study of blood T cell repertoires in COVID-19. Across the study: The analysed material was cDNA or gDNA that came from T cells, B-cell-depleted T cells, or PBMCs.

Some clones are missing from TCRdb's copy, which holds only in-frame ones; the method was immunoSEQ multiplex PCR. The table lists around 20,000 clones, around nine tenths of them singletons. Per the germline V gene, CDR1 is MNHNS and CDR2 is SASEGT. This CDR3 comprises 14 residues. V lost 1 base to trimming and J lost 1 base, with 7 bases between them. This clonotype originated in a man aged 35 to 55 with active COVID-19. Sequencing input: peripheral blood. This chain links TRBV6-1 with TRBJ1-2, with D maybe TRBD1 (6 bases). CDR3 residues: CASSEVGGNYGYTF. In DNA form, the CDR3 reads TGTGCCAGCAGTGAAGTAGGGGGTAACTATGGCTACACCTTC.